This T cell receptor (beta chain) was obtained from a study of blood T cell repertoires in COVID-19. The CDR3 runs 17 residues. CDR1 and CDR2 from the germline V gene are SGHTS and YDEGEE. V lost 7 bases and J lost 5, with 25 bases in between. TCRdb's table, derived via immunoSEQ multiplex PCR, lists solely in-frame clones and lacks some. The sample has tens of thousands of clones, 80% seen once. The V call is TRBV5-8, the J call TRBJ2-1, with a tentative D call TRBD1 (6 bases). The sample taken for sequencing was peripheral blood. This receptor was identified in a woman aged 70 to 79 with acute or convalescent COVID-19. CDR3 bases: TGTGCCAGCTCCCTACAGGGTTCATCGGGGTCTAACAATGAGCAGTTCTTC. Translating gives CASSLQGSSGSNNEQFF.